The sequence of this T cell receptor beta chain was determined in a study of cytomegalovirus exposure and HLA in healthy donors. Study overall: An earlier analysis identified fewer than 130 million unique TCR beta sequences in 150 million to 200 million T cells.

Study-wide points: TCR beta sequences reportedly predicted the HLA-A and HLA-B alleles of most subjects accurately. Specificity for CMV antigens was confirmed in vitro for three of the CMV-associated chains.

PCR involved 60 Vbeta and 13 Jbeta primers. Clones were sequenced by immunoSEQ multiplex PCR, and TCRdb holds only the in-frame ones, with some missing. Seen here are around 100,000 clones, about 83% observed once, and the top ten hold 5.6%. The CDR3 consists of 14 residues. Trimming removed 6 bases at V and 4 bases at J, with 13 bases between. CDR1 is MDHEN, CDR2 SYDVKM, per germline. For this clone: The antigen remains unidentified.

Sequenced material: PBMCs. The source of this sequence is a woman under 30 in good health and CMV-seropositive. The chain recombines TRBV28 with TRBJ1-5; D is undetermined. The CDR3 is CASRRVPNNQPQHF. The CDR3, as DNA: TGTGCCAGCAGAAGAGTCCCCAATAATCAGCCCCAGCATTTT.